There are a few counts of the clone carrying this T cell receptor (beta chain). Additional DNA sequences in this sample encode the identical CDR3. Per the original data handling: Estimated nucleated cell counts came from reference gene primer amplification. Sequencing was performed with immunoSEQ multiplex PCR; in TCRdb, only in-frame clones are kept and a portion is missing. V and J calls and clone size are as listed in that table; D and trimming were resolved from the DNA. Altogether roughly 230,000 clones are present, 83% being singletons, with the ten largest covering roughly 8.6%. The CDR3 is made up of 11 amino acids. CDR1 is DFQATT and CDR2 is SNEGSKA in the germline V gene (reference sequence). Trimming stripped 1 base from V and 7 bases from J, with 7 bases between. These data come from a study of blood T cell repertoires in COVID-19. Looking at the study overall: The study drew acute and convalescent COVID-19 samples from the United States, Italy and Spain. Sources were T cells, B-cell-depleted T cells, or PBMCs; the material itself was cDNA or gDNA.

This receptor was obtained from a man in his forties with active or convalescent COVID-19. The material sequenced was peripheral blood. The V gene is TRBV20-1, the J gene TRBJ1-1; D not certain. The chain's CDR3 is CSARVLFEAFF. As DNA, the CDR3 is TGCAGTGCTAGAGTTCTTTTTGAAGCTTTCTTT.